This T cell receptor beta chain was found in a study of blood T cell repertoires in COVID-19. Looking at the study overall: COVID-19 samples from acute and convalescent phases originated in the United States, Italy and Spain. T cells, B-cell-depleted T cells, or PBMCs supplied cDNA or gDNA.

With V trimmed by 2 bases and J by 8 bases, 7 bases remained unmatched. Germline CDR1 LGHDT, CDR2 YNNKEL (reference sequence). The CDR3 extends over 15 amino acids. Measured with immunoSEQ multiplex PCR; TCRdb has only the in-frame clones, and not every one. The sample contains about 280,000 clones, roughly 85% of which appear only once. The sequenced material came from peripheral blood. The V gene is TRBV3-1 (or the pseudogene TRBV3-2), the J gene TRBJ1-4; TRBD1 aligns across 8 bases. The TCR was taken from a woman aged 45-59 years who had recovered from COVID-19. CDR3 protein: CASSQFVQGGEKLFF. The CDR3 region has the DNA TGTGCCAGCAGCCAATTCGTACAGGGGGGAGAAAAACTGTTTTTT.